Reported below is one T cell receptor beta chain. The sample originates from a study of cytomegalovirus exposure and HLA in healthy donors. The PCR made use of 60 Vbeta and 13 Jbeta primers. Sequencing was performed with immunoSEQ multiplex PCR; in TCRdb, only in-frame clones are kept and a portion is missing. The table includes 100,000 to 150,000 clones, 65% to 80% detected once. V gave up 4 bases and J gave up 3 bases, with 14 bases separating them. This CDR3 spans 15 amino acids. Germline CDR1 is ENHRY and CDR2 is SYGVKD. The chain recombines TRBV10-3 with TRBJ2-3, with D perhaps TRBD1 (6 bases). Material for sequencing was PBMCs. The origin of this receptor is a woman aged 40 to 50 in good health and CMV-seropositive. The DNA of the CDR3 is TGTGCCATCAGTGGCGGACAGAACCCTACAGATACGCAGTATTTT. Residues: CAISGGQNPTDTQYF.